This T cell receptor (beta chain) was sequenced in a study of beta chain features in type 1 diabetes. Findings and limits, study-wide: Within patients, naive, central memory and Treg TCRB repertoires seemed more similar than within healthy donors. Researchers report that Type 1 diabetes patients had moderately but significantly shorter TCRB CDR3s across all four CD4+ subsets.

In this sample, this clone is medium-sized. The antigen is unknown. Isolated RNA was reverse transcribed in full, so expressed TCRB transcripts were sequenced. Some clones are missing from TCRdb's copy, which holds only in-frame ones; the method was immunoSEQ multiplex PCR. The sample has 140,000 to 150,000 clones, about 13% seen once. Sequencing input: central memory CD4+ T cells from blood. This receptor was identified in a young man with type 1 diabetes.

The CDR3: CASNPSGNTIYF. The CDR3 coding sequence is TGTGCCAGCAACCCCTCTGGAAACACCATATATTTT. The chain uses TRBV7-9 and TRBJ1-3; D gene unclear. This CDR3 spans 12 amino acids. V was clipped by 7 bases and J by 0 bases, with 4 bases between them. Germline V gene sequence: CDR1 SEHNR, CDR2 FQNEAQ (reference sequence). Complete variable domain (other parts from reference TRBV7-9 and TRBJ1-3): DTGVSQNPRHKITKRGQNVTFRCDPISEHNRLYWYRQTLGQGPEFLTYFQNEAQLEKSRLLSDRFSAERPKGSFSTLEIQRTEQGDSAMYLCASNPSGNTIYFGEGSWLTVV.